A selection of T cell receptor beta chains follows, all from one sample in a study of blood T cells in healthy people across ages. Each CDR3 protein is one row after TCRdb ran MiXCR on the 5' RACE reads. The repertoire includes hundreds of thousands of distinct CDR3 sequences, over 45% of them detected once, and approximately 20% sits in the top ten. Specimen: blood. Every receptor here comes from a man under 40 in good health. The CDR3 runs from the conserved cysteine through the conserved F or W. Fields, in order: J gene, D gene, V gene, CDR3 protein. D genes are given only for firm matches.

>.|.|TRBV11-1
CASSLYDSETQYF
>TRBJ2-1|TRBD2|TRBV7-8
CASSLERRESSYNEQFF
>TRBJ2-7|.|TRBV30
CAWETKGLTYEQYF
>TRBJ2-3|.|TRBV5-1
CASSLGGLTGDTQYF
>TRBJ2-7|.|TRBV5-1
CASSILDGYEQYF
>TRBJ2-7|.|TRBV20-1
CSARGGWGEQYF
>TRBJ2-1|.|TRBV12-3/TRBV12-4
CASSWGPGRGPYNEQFF
>TRBJ2-6|TRBD1|TRBV10-3
CAASMGQPNSGANVLTF
>TRBJ2-3|TRBD2|TRBV25-1
CASNTGSGSPDTQYF
>TRBJ1-2|.|TRBV5-4
CASSHIGQANYGYTF
>TRBJ2-7|TRBD2|TRBV7-9
CASSLASGASYEQYF
>TRBJ2-5|.|TRBV29-1
CSVESLYQETQYF
>TRBJ1-5|.|TRBV20-1
CSARRSNQPQHF
>TRBJ2-1|.|TRBV5-1
CASSLLGREQFF
>TRBJ2-3|.|TRBV20-1
CSAGVERVATDTQYF
>TRBJ2-3|.|TRBV7-2
CASRSKISTDTQYF
>TRBJ2-6|.|TRBV3-1
CASSQDISGANVLTF
>.|.|TRBV27
CASSNTGYEQYF
>TRBJ2-7|.|TRBV7-9
CASSWVRPPYEQYF
>TRBJ2-3|TRBD1|TRBV20-1
CSARAGTGGQDTQYF
>TRBJ1-2|.|TRBV27
CAGSLFGGEHGYTF
>TRBJ2-5|.|TRBV7-2
CASSLSPGGTQYF
>TRBJ1-1|.|TRBV12-3/TRBV12-4
CASSFSGLEAFF
>TRBJ2-7|TRBD1|TRBV27
CASSFSGQGSYEQYF
>TRBJ1-2|.|TRBV12-3/TRBV12-4
CASSQTGWGLGGYTF
>TRBJ2-5|TRBD2|TRBV6-6
CACSPTSEQETQYF
>TRBJ2-6|.|TRBV10-3
CAISESTGANVLTF